The 14 T cell receptor beta chains reported below all come from one sample, sequenced in a study of Ad26.COV2.S vaccination and SARS-CoV-2 variants. Treatment here: 19 received Ad26.COV2.S at low or high dose, single or two shots; 5 received placebo; per-sample allocation not given. Following the first vaccine or placebo injection, samples were taken on day 63. Repertoires were generated with immunoSEQ multiplex PCR, while TCRdb's copy carries only in-frame clones and drops some. The profile shows approximately 360,000 clones, approximately 83% of them singletons. Sequenced here: peripheral blood, sampled in a trial of Ad26.COV2.S vaccine versus placebo. The receptors come from a person between 18 and 60 years old who received the Ad26.COV2.S COVID-19 vaccine or a placebo.

The V call is TRBV5-1, the J call TRBJ2-1; D possibly uses TRBD1 or TRBD2 (5 bases each). CDR1 is SGHRS, CDR2 YFSETQ, per germline. Trimming stripped 1 base from V and 3 bases from J, with 8 bases between. There are 14 residues in the CDR3. The CDR3 DNA follows: TGCGCCAGCAGCTTGTATGGGGGCTACAATGAGCAGTTCTTC. Protein: CASSLYGGYNEQFF. The full variable domain, completed using reference TRBV5-1 and TRBJ2-1, is KAGVTQTPRYLIKTRGQQVTLSCSPISGHRSVSWYQQTPGQGLQFLFEYFSETQRNKGNFPGRFSGRQFSNSRSEMNVSTLELGDSALYLCASSLYGGYNEQFFGPGTRLTVL.

V usage is TRBV11-2 and J usage is TRBJ1-1; D gene ambiguous. V shed 1 base and J shed 0 bases, with 18 bases lying between them. The V gene's germline CDR1 is SGHAT and CDR2 FQNNGV. The CDR3 covers 18 residues. CDR3 coding DNA: TGTGCCAGCAGCTTAGGGGTGGGGTTTGTTGGGATGAACACTGAAGCTTTCTTT. It translates to CASSLGVGFVGMNTEAFF.

This clone was counted a single time. The chain carries TRBV24-1 and TRBJ1-2, with 7 bases matching TRBD1. The J segment lost 7 bases and the V segment lost 4 bases, leaving 14 bases of the junction unmatched. The CDR3 is made up of 16 amino acids. The germline gives CDR1 KGHDR, CDR2 SFDVKD. For the CDR3, the DNA is TGTGCCACCAGTGACCCACAGACAGGGAGGTACGGTGGCTACACCTTC. It is translated as CATSDPQTGRYGGYTF.

The rearrangement links TRBV7-2 to TRBJ1-3; weak D call: TRBD1 (6 bases). V was pared by 7 bases and J by 0 bases, with 16 bases between. The germline CDR1 and CDR2 sequences are SGHTA and FQGNSA. The CDR3 length is 16 residues. The CDR3 reads CASNPGGGRSGNTIYF. Here the CDR3 DNA reads TGTGCCAGCAACCCGGGAGGGGGGCGCTCTGGAAACACCATATATTTT. The full variable domain, in which reference TRBV7-2 and TRBJ1-3 provide the parts outside the CDR3, is GAGVSQSPSNKVTEKGKDVELRCDPISGHTALYWYRQSLGQGLEFLIYFQGNSAPDKSGLPSDRFSAERTGGSVSTLTIQRTQQEDSAVYLCASNPGGGRSGNTIYFGEGSWLTVV.

The rearrangement uses TRBV18 and TRBJ2-7; TRBD1 matches 7 bases. This CDR3 has 14 amino acids. The trim removed 1 base at V and 5 bases at J, leaving 5 bases unmatched. CDR1 and CDR2 (germline): KGHSH, LQKENI. This CDR3 reads CASSPQGTANEQYF. In DNA form, the CDR3 reads TGTGCCAGCTCACCACAAGGGACAGCCAACGAGCAGTACTTC.

This chain connects TRBV12-5 to TRBJ1-5; 7 nucleotides align to TRBD1. The length of the CDR3 is 17 residues. CDR1 and CDR2 from the germline V gene are LGHNT and FRNRAP. With 0 bases clipped from V and 3 bases from J, the junction kept 8 bases outside the gene matches. CDR3 protein: CASGLVPGQEANQPQHF. DNA for the CDR3: TGTGCTAGTGGTTTGGTACCCGGACAGGAGGCCAATCAGCCCCAGCATTTT.

This clone was counted between two and nine times. The chain links TRBV9 to TRBJ1-2; no definite D call. The V end was cut by 0 bases, the J end by 1 base, with 10 bases between. The CDR3 extends over 15 amino acids. Germline CDR1 SGDLS, CDR2 YYNGEE. CDR3 amino acids: CASSVAPTNNYGYTF. The DNA of the CDR3 is TGTGCCAGCAGCGTAGCCCCGACAAATAACTATGGCTACACCTTC.

This clone was counted a few times. The V and J genes are TRBV7-9 and TRBJ2-6, with 9 bases lining up with TRBD1. The CDR3 covers 17 residues. Germline CDR1 is SEHNR and CDR2 is FQNEAQ (reference sequence). Trimming cost V 3 bases and J 3 bases; bases outside gene matches: 6. DNA of the CDR3: TGTGCCAGCAGCTTTATACAGGGGGCGTATGGGGCCAACGTCCTGACTTTC. It encodes CASSFIQGAYGANVLTF.

V is TRBV5-4 and J is TRBJ2-5, with D unclear. Germline loops: CDR1 SGHNT, CDR2 YYREEE (reference sequence). Deletions cut 4 bases from V and 1 base from J, with 11 bases between. CDR3 length: 14 residues. The chain's CDR3 is CASSGPSSQETQYF. The CDR3 bases are TGTGCCAGCAGCGGCCCGTCCTCCCAAGAGACCCAGTACTTC.

The CDR3 loop is CASSLPTGSEAFF. CDR3 coding DNA: TGTGCCAGCAGCTTACCCACGGGATCTGAAGCTTTCTTT. The genes are TRBV7-9 and TRBJ1-1; D call uncertain. CDR1 is SEHNR, CDR2 FQNEAQ, per germline (reference sequence). The CDR3 consists of 13 residues. V lost 2 bases, J lost 6 bases, and 10 bases lay in between. Full variable domain (remainder filled in from reference TRBV7-9 and TRBJ1-1): DTGVSQNPRHKITKRGQNVTFRCDPISEHNRLYWYRQTLGQGPEFLTYFQNEAQLEKSRLLSDRFSAERPKGSFSTLEIQRTEQGDSAMYLCASSLPTGSEAFFGQGTRLTVV.

The chain joins TRBV5-1 to TRBJ1-1; D remains unclear. The ends were cut back, 2 bases at V and 8 bases at J, with 4 bases in the middle. The CDR3 loop spans 10 amino acids. Per germline, CDR1 SGHRS and CDR2 YFSETQ. The CDR3 spells CASSFPEAFF. The CDR3 DNA is TGCGCCAGCAGCTTCCCGGAAGCTTTCTTT.

This clone has just a few counts. CDR3 DNA: TGTGCCAGCAGCTGGATTGGACAGGGCTACAATGAGCAGTTCTTC. Protein: CASSWIGQGYNEQFF. The chain combines TRBV5-6 with TRBJ2-1; 8 bases align to TRBD1. The CDR3 contains 15 residues. Losses at the gene ends were 3 bases for V and 3 bases for J; bases not matched to a gene: 5. Germline assignment: CDR1 SGHDT and CDR2 YYEEEE.

This clone was observed a few times. Other DNA sequences in this sample translate to the same CDR3. The CDR3 here is CASSLGGGNTEAFF. The DNA of the CDR3 is TGTGCCAGCAGCTTAGGGGGAGGGAACACTGAAGCTTTCTTT. The V call is TRBV11-3, the J call TRBJ1-1; D gene ambiguous. CDR1 and CDR2 (germline): SGHNT, YENEEA. This CDR3 comprises 14 residues. V was shortened by 1 base and J by 1 base, with 7 bases between the two germline ends.

The chain joins TRBV5-4 to TRBJ1-2, with D maybe TRBD1 (6 bases). The CDR3 has 12 amino acids. V was cut by 4 bases and J by 8 bases, with 12 bases left in between. The germline CDR1 and CDR2 sequences are SGHNT and YYREEE (reference sequence). CDR3 in amino acids: CASSLYRVGYTF. Written as DNA, the CDR3 is TGTGCCAGCAGCCTATACAGGGTGGGCTACACCTTC.